Sequencing of this T cell receptor (beta chain) was carried out in a study of patients and donors after allogeneic stem cell transplantation. TCRdb ran MiXCR on the RT-PCR reads and lists one entry per CDR3 protein. The sample records under 200,000 distinct CDR3 sequences, approximately 28% being singletons. Germline CDR1 reads MNHNY; CDR2 reads SVGAGI (reference sequence). V lost 4 bases and J lost 0; bases outside the gene matches: 9. The CDR3 has 16 residues. The V and J genes are TRBV6-6 and TRBJ2-7; 7 bases map to TRBD2. This clonotype originated in a human donor who was either an allogeneic HSCT recipient or a stem cell or donor lymphocyte infusion donor (not recorded which). It is not recorded whose cells these are; they may come from a transplant donor. Sample: blood, either unsorted or a sorted T cell fraction (not recorded which). The DNA of the CDR3 is TGTGCCAGCAGTTCTTCCTATAGCGGGTCCTCCTACGAGCAGTACTTC. It encodes CASSSSYSGSSYEQYF.